The 25 T cell receptor beta chains reported below all come from one sample, sequenced in a study of human T cells and chemical hapten exposure. TCRdb called the RACE reads again in MiXCR, with one record for every CDR3 protein. The table records about 54,000 distinct CDR3 sequences, 9.5% to 10% of them present only once. Time point in this sample: patch test 2, 6 weeks after DPC sensitization. Treatment meaning: therapeutic diphenylcyclopropenone sensitization with weekly scalp DPC. Here the sequenced sample was whole blood, taken in connection with sensitization to the hapten diphenylcyclopropenone (DPC). These TCRs come from a woman between 50 and 59 years old with alopecia areata. Some clones in this sample may be carry-over from other donors' samples.

The chain recombines TRBV20-1 with TRBJ1-2; no definite D call. Germline CDR1 reads DFQATT; CDR2 reads SNEGSKA (reference sequence). V was shortened by 2 bases and J by 7 bases, with 5 bases between the two germline ends. The CDR3 has 10 residues. In nucleotides, the CDR3 is TGCAGTGCTAGAAACCCTGGCTACACCTTC. Protein sequence: CSARNPGYTF.

This clonotype was recorded once. The chain carries TRBV11-2 and TRBJ2-5; TRBD1 aligns across 7 bases. The CDR3 runs to 16 residues. Germline trimming cut 1 base from V and 5 bases from J; bases unmatched to any gene: 10. Germline-derived CDR1 and CDR2 are SGHAT and FQNNGV. The CDR3 region has the DNA TGTGCCAGCAGCTTAGGGACAGGTCCACGAAGGGAGACCCAGTACTTC. Translation: CASSLGTGPRRETQYF.

This chain uses TRBV6-6 with TRBJ1-1; D is ambiguous. The CDR3 is 10 residues long. Trimming took off 10 bases at V and 6 bases at J, with 9 bases between the two ends. Germline assignment: CDR1 MNHNY and CDR2 SVGAGI (reference sequence). CDR3 in amino acids: CATIGSEAFF. CDR3 bases: TGTGCCACCATTGGGTCTGAAGCTTTCTTT.

V gene TRBV7-9 combines with J gene TRBJ1-3; unclear D gene. This CDR3 is built from 15 residues. Trimming shortened V by 1 base and J by 3 bases, and 10 bases separated the two germline ends. Germline loops: CDR1 SEHNR, CDR2 FQNEAQ (reference sequence). The CDR3: CASSLVAGVGNTIYF. CDR3 nucleotide sequence: TGTGCCAGCAGCTTAGTAGCTGGGGTTGGAAACACCATATATTTT. Together with reference TRBV7-9 and TRBJ1-3, the CDR3 gives the full variable domain: DTGVSQNPRHKITKRGQNVTFRCDPISEHNRLYWYRQTLGQGPEFLTYFQNEAQLEKSRLLSDRFSAERPKGSFSTLEIQRTEQGDSAMYLCASSLVAGVGNTIYFGEGSWLTVV.

This clonotype was seen a handful of times. The J gene is TRBJ2-6, the V gene TRBV7-2; the D gene is possibly TRBD1 (5 bases). CDR3 length: 17 amino acids. The V and J ends lost 0 bases and 1 base respectively, with 10 bases between them. CDR1 is SGHTA and CDR2 is FQGNSA in the germline V gene. CDR3 region: CASSLAPTGSGANVLTF. The CDR3 coding sequence is TGTGCCAGCAGCTTAGCTCCTACAGGTTCTGGGGCCAACGTCCTGACTTTC.

Ten or more counts support this clonotype. This chain uses TRBV7-6 with TRBJ1-1; D is unresolved. The CDR3 runs 14 residues. From germline, CDR1 is SGHVS and CDR2 FNYEAQ. The ends were cut back, 2 bases at V and 0 bases at J, with 7 bases in the middle. The CDR3 reads CASSLSSMNTEAFF. The DNA for the CDR3 is TGTGCCAGCAGCTTAAGCAGTATGAACACTGAAGCTTTCTTT.

The chain combines TRBV12-3 or TRBV12-4 with TRBJ1-4; a weak D match, TRBD1 (6 bases). V lost 3 bases to trimming and J lost 7 bases, with 9 bases between them. The CDR3 is 13 residues long. DNA for the CDR3: TGTGCCAGCAGTTTTGGACAGTCTGAAAAACTGTTTTTT. This translates into CASSFGQSEKLFF.

This clonotype was seen more than once but under ten times. The chain recombines TRBV7-2 with TRBJ2-5; D gene uncertain. CDR1 is SGHTA and CDR2 is FQGNSA in the germline V gene. V was pared by 4 bases and J by 2 bases, with 14 bases between. The CDR3 has 15 residues. The CDR3 here is CASSSQKSLQETQYF. The DNA for the CDR3 is TGTGCCAGCAGCTCACAGAAAAGCCTACAAGAGACCCAGTACTTC. Based on the CDR3 plus reference TRBV7-2 and TRBJ2-5, the full variable domain is GAGVSQSPSNKVTEKGKDVELRCDPISGHTALYWYRQSLGQGLEFLIYFQGNSAPDKSGLPSDRFSAERTGGSVSTLTIQRTQQEDSAVYLCASSSQKSLQETQYFGPGTRLLVL.

The table lists this clonotype with a few counts. This chain joins TRBV5-4 and TRBJ1-2; no clear D. Trimming cost V 4 bases and J 3 bases, with 19 bases left between them. Germline V CDR1 and CDR2: SGHNT, YYREEE (reference sequence). The length of the CDR3 is 16 residues. CDR3 coding DNA: TGTGCCAGCAGCGCCCTAATGGAGGACTTCTACTATGGCTACACCTTC. The encoded protein is CASSALMEDFYYGYTF.

This chain links TRBV5-1 with TRBJ1-3; 8 bases are shared with TRBD1. The V and J ends lost 4 bases and 8 bases, in that order; junction bases with no gene match: 5. CDR1 and CDR2 (germline): SGHRS, YFSETQ. The CDR3 spans 13 residues. The CDR3 DNA reads as TGCGCCAGCAGCCCGGACAGGGCGGACACCATATATTTT. Its translation is CASSPDRADTIYF.

This clonotype was picked up many times. The V gene is TRBV5-4, the J gene TRBJ2-7; 7 bases line up with TRBD2. The germline CDR1 and CDR2 sequences are SGHNT and YYREEE (reference sequence). The CDR3 is made up of 13 amino acids. Trimming at V came to 4 bases and at J to 7 bases, leaving 8 bases not matched to a gene. The CDR3 DNA sequence: TGTGCCAGCAGCAGGGGCGGGGGAGAAGAGCAGTACTTC. Protein product: CASSRGGGEEQYF.

This clonotype appeared a few times. The J gene is TRBJ2-1, the V gene TRBV7-7, with 12 bases lining up with TRBD1. The V gene end was trimmed by 5 bases and the J gene end by 7 bases; junction bases not matched to a gene: 12. Germline V lookup: CDR1 SSHAT, CDR2 FNYEAQ (reference sequence). This CDR3 has 17 amino acids. CDR3 in amino acids: CASSARTGTGGPNEQFF. The CDR3 DNA reads as TGTGCCAGCAGCGCGCGAACCGGGACAGGGGGCCCAAATGAGCAGTTCTTC. The variable domain in full, completed from reference TRBV7-7 and TRBJ2-1, reads GAGVSQSPRYKVTKRGQDVTLRCDPISSHATLYWYQQALGQGPEFLTYFNYEAQPDKSGLPSDRFSAERPEGSISTLTIQRTEQRDSAMYRCASSARTGTGGPNEQFFGPGTRLTVL.

The V call is TRBV19, the J call TRBJ2-7; no definite D call. The V end lost 10 bases, the J end lost 0 bases, and 16 bases lay between the germline ends. This CDR3 has 14 residues. Germline assignment: CDR1 LNHDA and CDR2 SQIVND (reference sequence). The CDR3 protein is CATGRTESSYEQYF. The DNA for the CDR3 is TGTGCCACTGGACGGACGGAGAGCTCCTACGAGCAGTACTTC.

This clonotype turned up a few times. The chain couples TRBV7-9 to TRBJ1-1; no definite D call. This CDR3 is built from 13 residues. V was cut by 2 bases and J by 1 base, with 5 bases left in between. CDR1 is SEHNR and CDR2 is FQNEAQ in the germline V gene (reference sequence). The CDR3 reads CASSLQENTEAFF. In DNA, the CDR3 is TGTGCCAGCAGCTTACAAGAGAACACTGAAGCTTTCTTT.

This clonotype occurred a few times. The chain is built from TRBV6-6 and TRBJ2-7, with 7 bases fitting TRBD2. The germline V gene has CDR1 MNHNY and CDR2 SVGAGI (reference sequence). V lost 0 bases, J lost 4 bases, and 15 bases stayed unmatched. The CDR3 contains 18 residues. The CDR3 DNA reads as TGTGCCAGCAGTTACTCGGGGAGGGAGGGCCAAGATTTGTACGAGCAGTACTTC. Translating it yields CASSYSGREGQDLYEQYF.

This clonotype was counted many times. The chain has TRBV11-3 and TRBJ2-5, with D possibly being TRBD1 (5 bases). The CDR3 consists of 12 residues. The V gene lost 5 bases and the J gene lost 4 bases, with 8 bases spanning the gap. Germline V lookup: CDR1 SGHNT, CDR2 YENEEA. The CDR3 DNA follows: TGTGCCAGCAGCCGTCAGGGAGAGACCCAGTACTTC. The encoded protein is CASSRQGETQYF.

The V gene is TRBV5-1, the J gene TRBJ2-3, with 8 bases fitting TRBD2. The CDR3 loop spans 16 amino acids. Germline lookup yields CDR1 SGHRS and CDR2 YFSETQ. Trimming took 3 bases from V and 6 from J; bases not matched to a gene: 12. CDR3 residues: CASSSSGGGNSDTQYF. The CDR3 bases are TGCGCCAGCAGCTCAAGTGGCGGGGGGAATTCCGATACGCAGTATTTT.

This clonotype was recorded a few times. At one end, the junction sequence differs from germline, possibly due to a read error. The chain joins TRBV7-2 to TRBJ1-1; D is possibly TRBD1 (5 bases). This CDR3 is built from 15 residues. Germline CDR1 and CDR2: SGHTA and FQGNSA. The CDR3 nucleotides are TGTGCCAGCACCTTACGGAGGGGCCTGAACACTGAAGCTTTCTTT. Translation gives CASTLRRGLNTEAFF.

This clonotype was seen repeatedly, ten times or more. This chain joins TRBV7-6 and TRBJ1-6, with D unresolved. Trimming took off 5 bases at V and 7 bases at J, with 18 bases between the two ends. Germline CDR1 SGHVS, CDR2 FNYEAQ. The CDR3 has 16 amino acids. CDR3 in DNA: TGTGCCAGCAGCGTCGACGGGAGCCCGAGGAATTCACCCCTCCACTTT. Translated, it gives CASSVDGSPRNSPLHF.

This chain links TRBV9 with TRBJ1-1; TRBD1 is a possible D gene (5 bases). Germline CDR1 reads SGDLS; CDR2 reads YYNGEE. V lost 0 bases to trimming and J lost 8 bases, with 17 bases between them. The CDR3 runs to 15 residues. The chain's CDR3 is CASSVGRTRGQEAFF. CDR3 nucleotides: TGTGCCAGCAGCGTAGGACGGACGAGGGGCCAAGAAGCTTTCTTT.

This clonotype was counted ten times or more. The chain has TRBV18 and TRBJ1-1, with 9 bases identical to TRBD1. The V gene's germline CDR1 is KGHSH and CDR2 LQKENI. Unmatched junction bases numbered 7, after V lost 6 bases and J lost 5 bases. CDR3 length equals 14 residues. CDR3 sequence (DNA): TGTGCCAGCTCGCCGGACAGGGGAGGGACTGAAGCTTTCTTT. This codes for CASSPDRGGTEAFF.

This clonotype was detected a few times. The V call is TRBV10-2, the J call TRBJ1-5, with D hard to call. There are 15 residues in the CDR3. Trimming removed 2 bases at V and 2 bases at J, with 10 bases between. Germline-derived CDR1 and CDR2 are WSHSY and SAAADI. The CDR3 region is CASSENAGGNQPQHF. The CDR3 DNA follows: TGCGCCAGCAGTGAGAACGCGGGAGGCAATCAGCCCCAGCATTTT.

This clonotype occurred many times. The V gene is TRBV18, the J gene TRBJ2-1, with TRBD2 identical over 9 bases. The V segment lost 3 bases and the J segment 8 bases; nucleotides outside the gene matches: 5. Germline CDR1 reads KGHSH; CDR2 reads LQKENI. The CDR3 is 14 residues long. In DNA form, the CDR3 reads TGTGCCAGCTCACCGCGGGAGGGAGCCCATGAGCAGTTCTTC. It is translated as CASSPREGAHEQFF.

The table lists this clonotype with many counts. The chain uses TRBV12-3 or TRBV12-4 and TRBJ1-3; D perhaps matches TRBD1 (5 bases). CDR3 length equals 16 residues. Trimming stripped 5 bases from V and 0 bases from J, with 14 bases between. The CDR3 sequence is CASSVQGLSSGNTIYF. The CDR3 coding sequence is TGTGCCAGCAGTGTTCAGGGTCTGAGCTCTGGAAACACCATATATTTT.

The V gene is TRBV7-2, the J gene TRBJ1-2; the D is unclear. The germline V and J ends were trimmed by 5 bases and 7 bases, with 17 bases remaining between them. Per the germline V gene, CDR1 is SGHTA and CDR2 is FQGNSA. The length of the CDR3 is 14 residues. CDR3 loop: CASSPGRPAGGYTF. The DNA for the CDR3 is TGTGCCAGCAGCCCCGGGAGGCCCGCTGGTGGCTACACCTTC.